These 23 T cell receptor beta chains came from one sample sequenced in a study of graft-versus-host responses after intestinal transplantation. Assay: immunoSEQ multiplex PCR; the TCRdb copy retains only in-frame clones and omits some. The sample yields approximately 18,000 clones, 95% seen once. Sequencing used PBMCs, obtained 23 days after intestinal transplant. These TCRs come from a human patient who received an intestinal transplant, so some T cells may come from the graft donor.

The chain is built from TRBV5-1 and TRBJ2-3; the D is unclear. V lost 1 base to trimming and J lost 0 bases, with 9 bases between them. Looked up from germline, CDR1 is SGHRS and CDR2 is YFSETQ. This CDR3 has 15 residues. DNA of the CDR3: TGCGCCAGCAGCTTGTTCTTAGATAGCACAGATACGCAGTATTTT. Translated, it gives CASSLFLDSTDTQYF.

The rearrangement uses TRBV9 and TRBJ2-1, with 9 bases matching TRBD2. J lost 10 bases, V lost 3 bases, and 11 bases had no gene match. This CDR3 contains 15 residues. From germline, CDR1 is SGDLS and CDR2 YYNGEE. The CDR3 protein is CASSASGRPSDEQFF. CDR3 DNA sequence: TGTGCCAGCAGCGCCAGCGGGAGGCCGTCCGACGAGCAGTTCTTC.

The chain combines TRBV6-5 with TRBJ2-7; D not resolved. Germline assignment: CDR1 MNHEY and CDR2 SVGAGI. V was trimmed by 2 bases and J by 0 bases, leaving 14 bases between them. The CDR3 runs 16 residues. CDR3 nucleotide sequence: TGTGCCAGCAGTTACGACGACGGTGTCAGCTCCTACGAGCAGTACTTC. Its translation: CASSYDDGVSSYEQYF.

The genes are TRBV10-2 and TRBJ2-5; D unclear. This CDR3 has 9 amino acids. In germline, CDR1 is WSHSY, CDR2 SAAADI. V was trimmed by 9 bases and J by 5 bases, leaving 4 bases between them. The CDR3 DNA reads as TGCGCCAGAGGGGAGACCCAGTACTTC. Its translation is CARGETQYF.

The rearrangement joins TRBV18 to TRBJ2-7, with 7 bases that match TRBD2. The V gene's germline CDR1 is KGHSH and CDR2 LQKENI. J was trimmed by 3 bases and V by 3 bases; bases with no gene match: 5. The length of the CDR3 is 14 residues. The CDR3, as DNA: TGTGCCAGCTCACCGGGGACTATAAACTACGAGCAGTACTTC. It codes for CASSPGTINYEQYF.

The chain joins TRBV4-1 to TRBJ2-2; 7 bases fit TRBD1. Losses at the gene ends were 4 bases for V and 7 bases for J; bases not matched to a gene: 15. In germline, CDR1 is MGHRA, CDR2 YSYEKL. The CDR3 totals 17 residues. The CDR3 here is CASSPSPEQGSGGELFF. Here the CDR3 DNA reads TGCGCCAGCAGCCCCTCGCCCGAACAGGGGAGTGGCGGGGAGCTGTTTTTT.

This chain connects TRBV7-3 to TRBJ2-3; 8 nucleotides match TRBD2. This CDR3 has 15 residues. Trimming took 1 base from V and 3 from J; bases not matched to a gene: 3. Per the germline V gene, CDR1 is SGHTA and CDR2 is FQGTGA. The CDR3: CASSLMAGGTDTQYF. CDR3 sequence (DNA): TGTGCCAGCAGCTTAATGGCGGGAGGAACAGATACGCAGTATTTT.

The gene calls are TRBV5-1 and TRBJ2-2; D might be TRBD1 (6 bases). The CDR3 contains 15 residues. Trimming shortened V by 2 bases and J by 0 bases, and 8 bases separated the two germline ends. The V gene's germline CDR1 is SGHRS and CDR2 YFSETQ. In DNA, the CDR3 is TGCGCCAGCAGCTTAGGACAGACGAACACCGGGGAGCTGTTTTTT. Protein sequence: CASSLGQTNTGELFF.

V and J are TRBV28 and TRBJ2-5, with TRBD1 identical over 8 bases. The V and J ends lost 4 bases and 5 bases, in that order; junction bases with no gene match: 15. The CDR3 sequence is 17 residues long. Germline values: CDR1 MDHEN, CDR2 SYDVKM. Here the CDR3 reads CASSYFAASRGRETQYF. Written as DNA, the CDR3 is TGTGCCAGCAGTTACTTCGCGGCGAGCAGGGGGCGTGAGACCCAGTACTTC.

The rearrangement uses TRBV10-3 and TRBJ2-1; 11 bases agree with TRBD2. Germline V gene sequence: CDR1 ENHRY, CDR2 SYGVKD. This CDR3 has 15 amino acids. Trimming removed 6 bases from V and 8 bases from J; junction bases left unmatched: 9. In DNA, the CDR3 is TGTGCCATCAGGAACTTAGCGGGAGGGAGGGATGAGCAGTTCTTC. Its protein is CAIRNLAGGRDEQFF.

This clone was counted once. The CDR3: CASSLLGGDTEAFF. CDR3 sequence (DNA): TGTGCCAGCAGTTTATTGGGGGGGGACACTGAAGCTTTCTTT. The V call is TRBV27, the J call TRBJ1-1, with D possibly TRBD1 on 5 matching bases. Trimming stripped 1 base from V and 3 bases from J, with 9 bases between. The CDR3 contains 14 residues. CDR1 is MNHEY, CDR2 SMNVEV, per germline (reference sequence).

The chain uses TRBV6-1 and TRBJ2-7; 9 bases are shared with TRBD2. V lost 4 bases to trimming and J lost 4 bases; unmatched junction nucleotides: 5. The germline V gene encodes CDR1 MNHNS and CDR2 SASEGT. The CDR3 is 14 residues long. The CDR3 here is CASSVLAGEYEQYF. The CDR3 DNA reads as TGTGCCAGCAGTGTCTTAGCGGGAGAGTACGAGCAGTACTTC.

The rearrangement uses TRBV6-5 and TRBJ1-5; TRBD1 might be the D (5 bases). The CDR3 totals 14 residues. Deletions cut 6 bases from V and 2 bases from J, with 11 bases between. Germline lookup yields CDR1 MNHEY and CDR2 SVGAGI. The CDR3 is CASRLRGGNQPQHF. CDR3 coding DNA: TGTGCCAGCAGGCTAAGGGGCGGCAATCAGCCCCAGCATTTT.

The chain couples TRBV11-2 to TRBJ2-7; D might be TRBD2 (5 bases). The CDR3 covers 13 residues. Trimming left V 1 base short and J 3 bases short, with 7 bases between. Germline loops: CDR1 SGHAT, CDR2 FQNNGV. DNA for the CDR3: TGTGCCAGCAGCTTAGGACTAAACTACGAGCAGTACTTC. Translation gives CASSLGLNYEQYF.

The rearrangement links TRBV13 to TRBJ2-1, with 9 bases matching TRBD1. Germline V gene data show CDR1 as PRHDT and CDR2 as FYEKMQ (reference sequence). V was pared by 4 bases and J by 9 bases, with 7 bases of the junction left unmatched. This CDR3 region has 14 residues. The CDR3 DNA reads as TGTGCCAGCAGCTGGGACAGGGACGTGGGTGAGCAGTTCTTC. This translates into CASSWDRDVGEQFF.

The chain employs TRBV6-4 and TRBJ2-1, with 9 bases matching TRBD2. The CDR3 covers 14 residues. Germline V gene data show CDR1 as MRHNA and CDR2 as SNTAGT. Trimming took 0 bases from V and 6 from J; bases not matched to a gene: 0. CDR3 coding DNA: TGTGCCAGCAGTGACTCTAGCGGGAGCAATGAGCAGTTCTTC. Protein sequence: CASSDSSGSNEQFF.

Worth noting for this clone: Its ends do not fully match the called genes, so a read error is possible. The rearrangement uses TRBV6-5 and TRBJ2-7; D ambiguous. The CDR3 is 12 residues long. Germline values: CDR1 MNHEY, CDR2 SVGAGI. The CDR3 nucleotides are TGTGCCAGCAGTTACTCGTTTGGAGCATGCAGCTTC. Encoded protein: CASSYSFGACSF.

V and J are TRBV5-3 and TRBJ2-7, with TRBD1 matching 9 bases. TRBV5-3 is noted as an ORF with a role that remains uncertain. The CDR3 is 14 residues long. The trim removed 8 bases at V and 5 bases at J, leaving 11 bases unmatched. The CDR3 spells CASSPGGQGHEQYF. The CDR3 bases are TGTGCCAGCAGCCCCGGGGGACAGGGCCACGAGCAGTACTTC.

J is TRBJ1-6 and V is TRBV10-2; D gene unclear. CDR3 length: 10 residues. Germline CDR1 is WSHSY and CDR2 is SAAADI. V dropped 4 bases and J dropped 16 bases, with 8 bases sitting between them. The CDR3 sequence is CASSANQLHF. The DNA of the CDR3 is TGCGCCAGCAGTGCCAACCAGCTCCACTTT.

The rearrangement links TRBV5-1 to TRBJ1-1; D ambiguous. This CDR3 region has 15 residues. The V and J ends lost 4 bases and 1 base respectively, with 14 bases between them. Germline assignment: CDR1 SGHRS and CDR2 YFSETQ. The CDR3 DNA sequence: TGCGCCAGCAGCCCCTCCGGGGTCGGGAACACTGAAGCTTTCTTT. Translated: CASSPSGVGNTEAFF. Supplemented by reference TRBV5-1 and TRBJ1-1, the full variable domain reads KAGVTQTPRYLIKTRGQQVTLSCSPISGHRSVSWYQQTPGQGLQFLFEYFSETQRNKGNFPGRFSGRQFSNSRSEMNVSTLELGDSALYLCASSPSGVGNTEAFFGQGTRLTVV.

This chain connects TRBV4-1 to TRBJ1-1, with D possibly being TRBD1 (6 bases). The length of the CDR3 is 14 residues. V lost 4 bases to trimming and J lost 6 bases, with 15 bases between them. The germline CDR1 and CDR2 sequences are MGHRA and YSYEKL. The CDR3 spells CASSLPGENAEAFF. The CDR3 DNA reads TGCGCCAGCAGCCTCCCAGGGGAAAACGCTGAAGCTTTCTTT.

The chain joins TRBV7-7 to TRBJ2-1; weak D call: TRBD1 (6 bases). Trimming cost V 3 bases and J 6 bases, with 9 bases left between them. Germline V lookup: CDR1 SSHAT, CDR2 FNYEAQ (reference sequence). There are 13 residues in the CDR3. This CDR3 is CASSLGQGNEQFF. CDR3 DNA: TGTGCCAGCAGCTTGGGACAAGGCAATGAGCAGTTCTTC.

The chain couples TRBV27 to TRBJ1-2; the match to TRBD1 covers 12 bases. Unmatched junction bases numbered 5, after V lost 6 bases and J lost 6 bases. CDR1 and CDR2 (germline): MNHEY, SMNVEV (reference sequence). This CDR3 contains 14 residues. DNA of the CDR3: TGTGCCAGCAGCTCGGGACAGGGGGCCCATGGCTACACCTTC. Translation gives CASSSGQGAHGYTF.